Presented here are 2 T cell receptor beta chains from one specimen sequenced in a study of blood T cells in healthy people across ages. PCR was performed a second time for about 6 to 12 cycles using a sample-barcoded 5' primer and a J-beta primer mix. MiXCR was run by TCRdb on the 5' RACE reads, yielding one entry per CDR3 protein. The sample carries more than 800,000 distinct CDR3 sequences, 45% recorded once. Sequencing input: blood. The receptors here all came from a woman aged 60-75 years in good health.

The chain couples TRBV30 to TRBJ1-1, with 9 positions matching TRBD1. There are 14 residues in the CDR3. Germline V lookup: CDR1 GTSNPN, CDR2 SVGIG (reference sequence). V trimming: 0 bases; J trimming: 7 bases; junction bases outside the gene matches: 6. CDR3 DNA sequence: TGTGCCTGGAGTGTTACAGGGGGCTGGATTGAAGCTTTCTTT. Protein sequence: CAWSVTGGWIEAFF.

This clonotype was seen only a few times. The CDR3 loop reads CASSELTGGNEQFF. The CDR3 DNA reads TGTGCCAGCAGTGAGTTGACAGGGGGCAATGAGCAGTTCTTC. The chain carries TRBV2 and TRBJ2-1; 9 positions agree with TRBD1. The CDR3 consists of 14 residues. Germline V gene sequence: CDR1 SNHLY, CDR2 FYNNEI. Unmatched junction bases numbered 3, after V lost 3 bases and J lost 6 bases.